These 18 T cell receptor beta chains came from one sample sequenced in a study of monozygotic twins with inflammatory bowel disease. Reanalyzing the 5' RACE reads, TCRdb keeps one entry per CDR3 protein, without DNA. Seen in this sample are some 200,000 distinct CDR3 sequences; the ten most common clones hold 1.6%. Sequencing input: blood. These receptors were taken from a human donor with ulcerative colitis or Crohn's disease, or a healthy co-twin of an affected twin (not recorded which).

This chain joins TRBV11-2 and TRBJ2-5; with no DNA, the TCRdb D assignment of TRBD2 cannot be verified. Per germline, CDR1 SGHAT and CDR2 FQNNGV. The CDR3 spans 16 residues. CDR3 residues: CASSLGIAGITETQYF.

CDR3 residues: CASSFFGRSNTGELFF. This rearrangement joins TRBV12-3 or TRBV12-4 to TRBJ2-2. The CDR3 runs 16 residues.

This sequence joins TRBV21-1 and TRBJ1-5; TCRdb's assignment of TRBD1 cannot be checked, as there is no DNA. TRBV21-1 corresponds to a pseudogene. The CDR3 covers 17 residues. The CDR3 reads CASSTVGGRKGNQPQHF.

V and J are TRBV18 and TRBJ2-3; TCRdb's D gene call, TRBD1, goes unchecked for lack of DNA. Germline CDR1 and CDR2: KGHSH and LQKENI. The CDR3 is made up of 15 amino acids. CDR3 residues: CASSPQGSSTDTQYF.

This rearrangement joins TRBV5-1 to TRBJ2-4; TCRdb indicates TRBD2, and absent DNA this call remains unverified. The V gene's germline CDR1 is SGHRS and CDR2 YFSETQ. There are 15 residues in the CDR3. CDR3 in amino acids: CASSLSAVAKNIQYF.

The J gene is TRBJ1-1, the V gene TRBV5-1. The CDR3 runs 13 residues. Looked up from germline, CDR1 is SGHRS and CDR2 is YFSETQ. CDR3 region: CASSFQRTAEAFF.

The V call is TRBV27, the J call TRBJ1-5; the D gene TCRdb calls, TRBD1, cannot be checked with no DNA. Germline-derived CDR1 and CDR2 are MNHEY and SMNVEV (reference sequence). The CDR3 sequence is 16 residues long. The CDR3 is CASSLGGVGRNQPQHF.

The chain joins TRBV12-3 or TRBV12-4 to TRBJ2-7; the TCRdb call, TRBD1, lacks DNA for checking. CDR3 length equals 15 residues. The CDR3 loop reads CASSLRPAGLGEQYF.

V and J are TRBV7-9 and TRBJ1-4. CDR1 is SEHNR, CDR2 FQNEAQ, per germline (reference sequence). The CDR3 has 15 amino acids. The CDR3 loop is CASSLDERTGEKLFF.

CDR3 amino acids: CSASSGTGGSPLHF. V is TRBV20-1 and J is TRBJ1-6; TCRdb's D call of TRBD1 is untestable without DNA. The CDR3 is 14 amino acids. From germline, CDR1 is DFQATT and CDR2 SNEGSKA (reference sequence).

The CDR3 here is CASSQQGTIGNTIYF. The chain joins TRBV5-1 to TRBJ1-3. The germline CDR1 and CDR2 sequences are SGHRS and YFSETQ. This CDR3 is built from 15 residues.

The CDR3 is CASSKTSVFNEQFF. This chain links TRBV14 with TRBJ2-1; lacking DNA, the TRBD2 call made by TCRdb goes unchecked. This CDR3 region has 14 residues. The germline V gene has CDR1 SGHDN and CDR2 FVKESK.

CDR3 residues: CASSPEGGMNTEAFF. This rearrangement joins TRBV5-1 to TRBJ1-1; TCRdb reports TRBD1, a call that lacks DNA to check it against. Germline loops: CDR1 SGHRS, CDR2 YFSETQ. The CDR3 contains 15 residues.

The chain links TRBV9 to TRBJ2-5; the D gene TCRdb calls, TRBD2, cannot be checked with no DNA. CDR3 length equals 16 residues. Germline V gives CDR1 SGDLS, CDR2 YYNGEE. The CDR3 region is CASSVVAAGGEETQYF.

This chain uses TRBV12-3 or TRBV12-4 with TRBJ2-1. This CDR3 spans 13 amino acids. The CDR3 protein is CASSLTVSNEQFF.

This chain connects TRBV29-1 to TRBJ1-4. The CDR3 extends over 13 amino acids. Germline V gives CDR1 SQVTM, CDR2 ANQGSEA. The CDR3 loop is CSVRSLGTEKLFF.

The rearrangement links TRBV20-1 to TRBJ2-1; TCRdb's D call of TRBD1 is untestable without DNA. Germline V gene lookup returns CDR1 DFQATT and CDR2 SNEGSKA (reference sequence). The CDR3 is 15 amino acids. This CDR3 reads CSAREGGGARNEQFF.

The chain joins TRBV29-1 to TRBJ1-1; TCRdb's D gene call, TRBD1, goes unchecked for lack of DNA. Germline-derived CDR1 and CDR2 are SQVTM and ANQGSEA. This CDR3 is built from 11 residues. Here the CDR3 reads CSATGGTEAFF.